These T cell receptor beta chains were read from a single sample in a study of cytomegalovirus exposure and HLA in healthy donors. The table came from immunoSEQ multiplex PCR; TCRdb's copy has only in-frame clones and leaves some out. The sample consists of 90,000 or so clones, roughly 78% of them appearing once. Sequencing was performed on PBMCs. Receptors were obtained from a male donor in good health and CMV-seropositive. Each CDR3 is given with its conserved first and last residue. The D gene is left open where the match is weak. The listing skips clone size in some rows; elsewhere it reads once, few, many or a size class.

v_call	j_call	clone_size	d_call	cdr3_nt	cdr3_aa
TRBV6-5	TRBJ2-1	-	-	TGTGCCAGCAGTGGCCCGACAGGACTTAATGAGCAGTTCTTC	CASSGPTGLNEQFF
TRBV18	TRBJ1-2	-	-	TGTGCCAGCTCACCATTGGACAGCCCATCCTGGGGCTACACCTTC	CASSPLDSPSWGYTF
TRBV5-4	TRBJ2-2	-	TRBD2	TGTGCCAGCAGCTCAGCGGGAGTAAACACCGGGGAGCTGTTTTTT	CASSSAGVNTGELFF
TRBV5-6	TRBJ2-5	few	TRBD2	TGTGCCAGCAGCGTTGGGGACTACCCGTACCAAGAGACCCAGTACTTC	CASSVGDYPYQETQYF
TRBV5-4	TRBJ2-7	-	-	TGTGCCAGCAGCTTAGGGCAGGGGAACGAGCAGTACTTC	CASSLGQGNEQYF
TRBV18	TRBJ2-5	-	-	TGTGCCAGCTCACGAGACTACCAAGAGACCCAGTACTTC	CASSRDYQETQYF
TRBV11-2	TRBJ2-7	-	TRBD2	TGTGCCAGCAGCTTAGGGGGCGGGGGCTCCTACGAGCAGTACTTC	CASSLGGGGSYEQYF
TRBV7-2	TRBJ1-2	-	TRBD1	TGTGCCAGCAGCTTAGGACAGGGTGTTGGTTATGGCTACACCTTC	CASSLGQGVGYGYTF
TRBV5-1	TRBJ2-7	once	TRBD2	TGCGCCAGCAGCTTGGGAACGGGGGGACTGTACGAGCAGTACTTC	CASSLGTGGLYEQYF
TRBV7-8	TRBJ2-1	-	TRBD2	TGTGCCAGCAGCTCCCGGCGGGTAGCGGGAGTTTATGAGCAGTTCTTC	CASSSRRVAGVYEQFF
TRBV7-2	TRBJ2-1	-	-	TGTGCCAGCAGCTTCCAGGGCACGAGCGCCTACAATGAGCAGTTCTTC	CASSFQGTSAYNEQFF
TRBV7-7	TRBJ1-5	medium-sized	-	TGTGCCATCAGTGTGGTTCCCAGGGCCCAGCATTTT	CAISVVPRAQHF
TRBV27	TRBJ2-3	few	TRBD2	TGTGCCAGCAGTTCGCATTCGGCTAGCGGGGCTATGGATACGCAGTATTTT	CASSSHSASGAMDTQYF
TRBV27	TRBJ1-1	once	-	TGTGCCAGCAGTTTAACCAGGGGTCAGAACACTGAAGCTTTCTTT	CASSLTRGQNTEAFF
TRBV27	TRBJ2-7	-	-	TGTGCCAGCAGTTCTCTCTCGGGTCACTCCTACGAGCAGTACTTC	CASSSLSGHSYEQYF
TRBV30	TRBJ2-3	-	TRBD2	TGTGCCTGGAGTGTAAAATTTAGCGGGAGGGGAAGCACAGATACGCAGTATTTT	CAWSVKFSGRGSTDTQYF
TRBV18	TRBJ2-1	-	-	TGTGCCAGCTCCCTCGGGTTGTACAATGAGCAGTTCTTC	CASSLGLYNEQFF
TRBV28	TRBJ2-7	-	TRBD2	TGTGCCAGCAGTTTTGAAGCGGGAGGGCCCTACGAGCAGTACTTC	CASSFEAGGPYEQYF
TRBV27	TRBJ1-2	-	TRBD1	TGTGCCAGCAAAGGACAGGGGTCGTACTATGGCTACACCTTC	CASKGQGSYYGYTF
TRBV25-1	TRBJ2-7	-	TRBD2	TGTGCCAGCAGTGAATCGGGACTAGCGGGAGTTCACGAGCAGTACTTC	CASSESGLAGVHEQYF
TRBV28	TRBJ2-7	-	-	TGTGCCAGCAGTTTAGGTGGGCCGTACGAGCAGTACTTC	CASSLGGPYEQYF
TRBV5-1	TRBJ2-1	-	TRBD2	TGCGCCAGCAGCTCGGCGGGGGGCTACAATGAGCAGTTCTTC	CASSSAGGYNEQFF
TRBV27	TRBJ2-1	-	TRBD2	TGTGCCAGCAGGCGTGGCGGGGGGGCAATCGGTGAGCAGTTCTTC	CASRRGGGAIGEQFF
TRBV7-9	TRBJ1-5	few	-	TGTGCCACCTCGACCCTACAGGGTAGCAATCAGCCCCAGCATTTT	CATSTLQGSNQPQHF
TRBV19	TRBJ2-2	many	-	TGTGCCAGTAGTATAGACCCCAGGGCCGCGAACACCGGGGAGCTGTTTTTT	CASSIDPRAANTGELFF
TRBV7-2	TRBJ2-7	-	-	TGTGCCAGCAGCCCTCCAATAGACTACGAGCAGTACTTC	CASSPPIDYEQYF
TRBV14	TRBJ1-2	-	TRBD1	TGTGCCAGCAGGCCGGGACAGGGCTATGGCTACACCTTC	CASRPGQGYGYTF
TRBV7-2	TRBJ1-6	-	TRBD1	TGTGCCAGCAGCTTAAGACAGACAGGGGTTTCACCCCTCCACTTT	CASSLRQTGVSPLHF
TRBV6-6	TRBJ2-7	few	TRBD2	TGTGCCAGCAGCCCCCCCGGCGGGAGGACGAACGAGCAGTACTTC	CASSPPGGRTNEQYF
TRBV5-1	TRBJ1-5	-	-	TGCGCCAGCAGCTTGGAGGGGCATAGCAATCAGCCCCAGCATTTT	CASSLEGHSNQPQHF
TRBV4-1	TRBJ2-1	-	-	TGCGCCAGCAGCCAGGGACTGTTCTCCTACAATGAGCAGTTCTTC	CASSQGLFSYNEQFF
TRBV5-1	TRBJ2-7	-	-	TGCGCCAGCAGTCCCCAGGTGAAGTACGAGCAGTACTTC	CASSPQVKYEQYF
TRBV28	TRBJ1-6	-	-	TGTGCCAGCAGCCACGCGGCCGGTTCACCCCTCCACTTT	CASSHAAGSPLHF
TRBV4-2	TRBJ1-5	-	TRBD1	TGTGCCAGCAGCTCCGGGACAGGCAATCAGCCCCAGCATTTT	CASSSGTGNQPQHF
TRBV7-9	TRBJ2-3	-	-	TGTGCCAGCAGCTTACTGGGCCGCACAGATACGCAGTATTTT	CASSLLGRTDTQYF
TRBV28	TRBJ1-5	-	TRBD1	TGTGCCAGCAGTCACGGACAGGCCTTAGATAGCAATCAGCCCCAGCATTTT	CASSHGQALDSNQPQHF
TRBV29-1	TRBJ1-2	few	-	TGCAGCGTTTCTAGCGGGGGAAGGGCAGGCCATGGCTACACCTTC	CSVSSGGRAGHGYTF
TRBV5-1	TRBJ2-6	-	TRBD1	TGCGCCAGCAGCCCCCGGGACAGGGTCACTGGGGCCAACGTCCTGACTTTC	CASSPRDRVTGANVLTF
TRBV29-1	TRBJ2-1	-	-	TGCAGCGCCTGGAGGGCTACCGCCGGGCATTTTATAGATGAGCAGTTCTTC	CSAWRATAGHFIDEQFF
TRBV7-2	TRBJ2-1	-	TRBD2	TGTGCCAGCAGCTTAGGGGGGGGTTCCTACAATGAGCAGTTCTTC	CASSLGGGSYNEQFF
TRBV30	TRBJ1-5	-	-	TGTGCCTGGAGCATGAGAGGGTCTCAGCCCCAGCATTTT	CAWSMRGSQPQHF
TRBV28	TRBJ1-5	-	-	TGTGCCAGCTTAACCGACAGAGGCAATCAGCCCCAGCATTTT	CASLTDRGNQPQHF
TRBV1	TRBJ2-3	-	-	TGCACCAGCAGCCAAGACCTGAGCACAGATACGCAGTATTTT	CTSSQDLSTDTQYF
TRBV30	TRBJ2-7	-	-	TGTGCCTGGAGGCTCTCGGAGGAGCAGTACTTC	CAWRLSEEQYF
TRBV10-3	TRBJ2-7	few	TRBD2	TGTGCCATCAGTGAGTCGGGTGGCGGGAGGGGCGGCGACGAGCAGTACTTC	CAISESGGGRGGDEQYF
TRBV5-1	TRBJ2-3	few	-	TGCGCCAGCAGTTCATCCCCGGGAGTAGCGAGAGATACGCAGTATTTT	CASSSSPGVARDTQYF
TRBV7-6	TRBJ2-7	few	-	TGTGCCAGCAGCTTAGCGGGGGGCGGGGGCGAGCAGTACTTC	CASSLAGGGGEQYF
TRBV27	TRBJ1-2	-	-	TGTGCCAGCAGCCCCCGAGGGCTCAACTATGGCTACACCTTC	CASSPRGLNYGYTF
TRBV18	TRBJ1-6	-	TRBD1	TGTGCCAGCTCACCGGGACAGGAGTCACCCCTCCACTTT	CASSPGQESPLHF